A selection of T cell receptor beta chains follows, all from one sample in a study of cytomegalovirus exposure and HLA in healthy donors. Libraries were prepared by immunoSEQ multiplex PCR; TCRdb keeps only in-frame clonotypes and omits some of them. Seen here are around 250,000 clones, about 90% observed once, and the top ten hold 3.1%. The sequenced sample consisted of PBMCs. These receptors came from a woman younger than 45 in good health and CMV-seronegative. The CDR3 runs from the conserved cysteine through the conserved F or W. D genes are given only for firm matches. Size is stated for part of the rows, as once, few or many counts, or as a class when the clone is expanded.

>TRBV9|-|TRBJ2-7|TRBD1
TGTGCCAGCAGCGTCGGGACAGGGGTTAGTGAGCAGTACTTC
CASSVGTGVSEQYF
>TRBV19|-|TRBJ1-2|TRBD1
TGTGCCAGTAGTTTCCTGACAGGGGACGTTTCATACTATGGCTACACCTTC
CASSFLTGDVSYYGYTF
>TRBV11-3|-|TRBJ2-2|-
TGTGCCAGCAGCTTATGGACCGGGGAGCTGTTTTTT
CASSLWTGELFF
>TRBV2|-|TRBJ1-1|TRBD1
TGTGCCAGCAGTCCGGGACAGAGGAACACTGAAGCTTTCTTT
CASSPGQRNTEAFF
>TRBV29-1|-|TRBJ2-7|TRBD2
TGCAGCGTTGTGGCCGCCACGGGAGGTCCTAACGAGCAGTACTTC
CSVVAATGGPNEQYF
>TRBV27|-|TRBJ2-1|-
TGTGCCAGCAGTTACGATGGGGGGACCTCCTACAATGAGCAGTTCTTC
CASSYDGGTSYNEQFF
>TRBV27|-|TRBJ2-1|-
TGTGCCAGCAGTTCCCGACTAGACAGGCTCTCAGACGAGCAGTTCTTC
CASSSRLDRLSDEQFF
>TRBV27|-|TRBJ2-1|-
TGTGCCAGCAGTTTGGTTCGACGGAGGGACAATGAGCAGTTCTTC
CASSLVRRRDNEQFF
>TRBV2|once|TRBJ2-1|-
TGTGCCAGCACGCGGGGGACAGTCTACAATGAGCAGTTCTTC
CASTRGTVYNEQFF
>TRBV4-2|-|TRBJ2-3|TRBD2
TGTGCCAGCAGCCAAGACTGGGTCACTAGCGGGAGTACGACAGATACGCAGTATTTT
CASSQDWVTSGSTTDTQYF
>TRBV5-6|-|TRBJ1-2|-
TGTGCCAGCAGCTTGGCATCGGGGTCAGCTTATGGCTACACCTTC
CASSLASGSAYGYTF
>TRBV7-8|-|TRBJ2-5|-
TGTGCCAGCAGCCCAATGCAGGAGACCCAGTACTTC
CASSPMQETQYF
>TRBV6-4|-|TRBJ2-3|TRBD1
TGTGCCAGCAGTGACACAGGGGGCACAGATACGCAGTATTTT
CASSDTGGTDTQYF
>TRBV5-1|-|TRBJ2-7|-
TGCGCCAGCAGCTTGGGACTAGAGTCCTACGAGCAGTACTTC
CASSLGLESYEQYF
>TRBV2|few|TRBJ2-2|-
TGTGCCAGCAGTGTTGGGCAGGGAGACACCGGGGAGCTGTTTTTT
CASSVGQGDTGELFF
>TRBV7-9|-|TRBJ2-7|-
TGTGCCAGCAGCTTAACCCACAGGGAAGCCTACGAGCAGTACTTC
CASSLTHREAYEQYF
>TRBV9|-|TRBJ2-7|-
TGTGCCAGTGCCCCTGGATCGCGCTACGAGCAGTACTTC
CASAPGSRYEQYF